Presented here are 9 T cell receptor beta chains from one specimen sequenced in a study of control samples from healthy donors and cancer patients. Sequencing was performed with immunoSEQ multiplex PCR; in TCRdb, only in-frame clones are kept and a portion is missing. The data contain tens of thousands of clones, approximately 84% of them singletons. The material sequenced was PBMCs. The receptors were sampled from a man between 65 and 80 years old with lung cancer.

This clone was recorded only once. This chain uses TRBV6-5 with TRBJ2-7, with D perhaps TRBD2 (7 bases). Germline V CDR1 and CDR2: MNHEY, SVGAGI. The V end was cut by 6 bases, the J end by 4 bases, with 16 bases between. The CDR3 length is 14 residues. The CDR3 DNA is TGTGCCAGCAGGCATCGGGGGGCCCAATACGAGCAGTACTTC. It codes for CASRHRGAQYEQYF.

This chain connects TRBV19 to TRBJ1-2; D gene uncertain. In germline, CDR1 is LNHDA, CDR2 SQIVND (reference sequence). The length of the CDR3 is 16 residues. Trimming removed 2 bases from V and 5 bases from J, with 18 bases in between. The CDR3 DNA reads TGTGCCAGTAGTATAACTCAGGCCAATTCTATGTATGGCTACACCTTC. This codes for CASSITQANSMYGYTF.

This chain uses TRBV6-2 or TRBV6-3 with TRBJ2-2, with D perhaps matching TRBD1 (5 bases). The CDR3 has 15 amino acids. In germline, CDR1 is MNHEY, CDR2 SVGEGT. The V and J ends lost 5 bases and 4 bases respectively, with 14 bases between them. CDR3 residues: CASSKGFVPTGELFF. Here the CDR3 DNA reads TGTGCCAGCAGTAAGGGGTTTGTCCCCACCGGGGAGCTGTTTTTT.

The chain has TRBV5-6 and TRBJ2-7; 9 nucleotides line up with TRBD1. The germline V gene has CDR1 SGHDT and CDR2 YYEEEE. This CDR3 is 14 amino acids long. V was clipped by 3 bases and J by 3 bases; unmatched bases: 4. The CDR3: CASSWGQGNYEQYF. The CDR3 DNA follows: TGTGCCAGCAGCTGGGGACAGGGAAACTACGAGCAGTACTTC. Full variable domain (outside the CDR3, taken from reference TRBV5-6 and TRBJ2-7): DAGVTQSPTHLIKTRGQQVTLRCSPKSGHDTVSWYQQALGQGPQFIFQYYEEEERQRGNFPDRFSGHQFPNYSSELNVNALLLGDSALYLCASSWGQGNYEQYFGPGTRLTVT.

This chain links TRBV7-9 with TRBJ2-5, with D maybe TRBD2 (7 bases). V was cut by 5 bases and J by 7 bases, with 17 bases left in between. Per germline, CDR1 SEHNR and CDR2 FQNEAQ (reference sequence). The CDR3 is 14 amino acids. The CDR3 spells CASSLQGGVGTQYF. The CDR3 DNA reads TGTGCCAGCAGCCTTCAAGGGGGGGTTGGGACCCAGTACTTC.

There are a few counts of this clone. This chain links TRBV25-1 with TRBJ2-7; the D gene is possibly TRBD1 (5 bases). Germline V gene sequence: CDR1 MGHDK, CDR2 SYGVNS. The CDR3 consists of 12 residues. The germline V and J ends were trimmed by 6 bases and 4 bases, with 10 bases remaining between them. CDR3 amino acids: CASSARDYEQYF. The CDR3 DNA is TGTGCCAGCAGCGCCAGGGATTACGAGCAGTACTTC.

The chain has TRBV25-1 and TRBJ1-5, with no clear D. This CDR3 is 16 amino acids long. Germline V gene sequence: CDR1 MGHDK, CDR2 SYGVNS. The V and J ends lost 4 bases and 4 bases respectively, with 17 bases between them. In DNA, the CDR3 is TGTGCCAGCAGTGCGAGTTTTTGGACGCCTAATCAGCCCCAGCATTTT. Encoded protein: CASSASFWTPNQPQHF.

The rearrangement joins TRBV27 to TRBJ1-2, with TRBD1 matching 8 bases. Trimming at V came to 6 bases and at J to 2 bases, leaving 5 bases not matched to a gene. Looked up from germline, CDR1 is MNHEY and CDR2 is SMNVEV (reference sequence). The CDR3 sequence is 14 residues long. The CDR3 DNA reads as TGTGCCAGCAGACTCGGGACAGGCAACTATGGCTACACCTTC. Translating it yields CASRLGTGNYGYTF.

The chain combines TRBV10-1 with TRBJ2-2; D gene ambiguous. V was shortened by 0 bases and J by 4 bases, with 6 bases between the two germline ends. The CDR3 extends over 14 amino acids. The V gene's germline CDR1 is WNHNN and CDR2 SYGVQD (reference sequence). The CDR3 region has the DNA TGCGCCAGCAGTGAGTCCGCCGGCACCGGGGAGCTGTTTTTT. Residues: CASSESAGTGELFF.